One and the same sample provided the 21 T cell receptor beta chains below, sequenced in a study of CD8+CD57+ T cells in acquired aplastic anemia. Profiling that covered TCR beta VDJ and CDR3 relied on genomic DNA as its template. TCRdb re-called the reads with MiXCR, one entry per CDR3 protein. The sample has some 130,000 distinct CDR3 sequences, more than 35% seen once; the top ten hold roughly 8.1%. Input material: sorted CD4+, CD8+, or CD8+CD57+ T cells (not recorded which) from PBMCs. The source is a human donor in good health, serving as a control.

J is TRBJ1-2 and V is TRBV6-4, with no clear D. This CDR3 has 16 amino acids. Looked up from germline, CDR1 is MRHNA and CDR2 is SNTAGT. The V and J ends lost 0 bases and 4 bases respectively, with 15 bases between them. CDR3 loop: CASSDSAGRGGYGYTF. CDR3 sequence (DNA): TGTGCCAGCAGTGACTCAGCGGGGAGAGGTGGCTATGGCTACACCTTC.

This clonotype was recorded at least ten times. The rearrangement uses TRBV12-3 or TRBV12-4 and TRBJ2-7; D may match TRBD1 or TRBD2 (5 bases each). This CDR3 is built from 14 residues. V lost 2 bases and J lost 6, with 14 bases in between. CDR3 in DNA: TGTGCCAGCAGTTTACTCCAGGGAGTGGGCGAGCAGTACTTC. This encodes CASSLLQGVGEQYF.

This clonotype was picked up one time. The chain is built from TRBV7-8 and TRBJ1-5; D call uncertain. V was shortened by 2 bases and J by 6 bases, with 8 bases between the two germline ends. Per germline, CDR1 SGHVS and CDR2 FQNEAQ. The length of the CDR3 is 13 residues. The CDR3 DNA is TGTGCCAGCAGCTTAACGGTGATTCAGCCCCAGCATTTT. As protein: CASSLTVIQPQHF.

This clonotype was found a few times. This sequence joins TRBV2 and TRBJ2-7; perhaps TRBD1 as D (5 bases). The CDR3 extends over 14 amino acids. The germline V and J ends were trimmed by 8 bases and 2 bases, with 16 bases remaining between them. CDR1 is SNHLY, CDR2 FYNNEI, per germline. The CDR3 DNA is TGTGCCAGCCGCATCAGGGTTTTCACCTACGAGCAGTACTTC. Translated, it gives CASRIRVFTYEQYF.

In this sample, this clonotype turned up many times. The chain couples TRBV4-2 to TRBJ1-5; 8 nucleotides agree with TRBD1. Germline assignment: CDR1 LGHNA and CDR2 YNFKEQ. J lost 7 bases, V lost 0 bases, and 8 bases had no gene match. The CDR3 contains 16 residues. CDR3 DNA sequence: TGTGCCAGCAGCCAAGAAAGAGGGACAGGTTCCCAGCCCCAGCATTTT. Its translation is CASSQERGTGSQPQHF.

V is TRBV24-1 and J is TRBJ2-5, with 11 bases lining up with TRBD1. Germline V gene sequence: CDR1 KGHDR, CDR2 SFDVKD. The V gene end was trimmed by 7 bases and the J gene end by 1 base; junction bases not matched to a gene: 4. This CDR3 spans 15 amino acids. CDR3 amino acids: CATRAGTGGQETQYF. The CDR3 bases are TGTGCCACCAGGGCCGGGACAGGGGGCCAAGAGACCCAGTACTTC.

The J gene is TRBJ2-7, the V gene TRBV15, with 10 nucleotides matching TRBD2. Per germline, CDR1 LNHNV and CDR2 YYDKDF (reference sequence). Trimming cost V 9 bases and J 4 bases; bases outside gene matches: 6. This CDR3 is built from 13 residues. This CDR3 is CATRLAGAYEQYF. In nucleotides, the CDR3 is TGTGCCACTCGTCTAGCGGGAGCTTACGAGCAGTACTTC.

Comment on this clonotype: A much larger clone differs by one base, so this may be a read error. CDR3 in amino acids: CASSIGPTGNYGYTF. Written as DNA, the CDR3 is TGTGCCAGTAGTATAGGCCCGACAGGGAACTATGGCTACACCTTC. V gene TRBV19 combines with J gene TRBJ1-2, with 7 bases matching TRBD1. Germline CDR1 is LNHDA and CDR2 is SQIVND (reference sequence). The CDR3 runs to 15 residues. The junction had 4 bases not matched to a gene; V was cut back by 1 base and J by 2 bases.

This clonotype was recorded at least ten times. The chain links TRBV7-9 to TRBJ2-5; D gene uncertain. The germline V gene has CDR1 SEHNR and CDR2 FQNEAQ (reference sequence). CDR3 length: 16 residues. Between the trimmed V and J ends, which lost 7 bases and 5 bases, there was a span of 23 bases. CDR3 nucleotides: TGTGCCAGCAACCCCGACATTGATAGTCCCTGGGAGACCCAGTACTTC. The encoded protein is CASNPDIDSPWETQYF.

CDR3 nucleotide sequence: TGTGCCATCAGTGAGTCAAGGCGCGAGCAGTACTTC. It codes for CAISESRREQYF. The chain recombines TRBV10-3 with TRBJ2-7, with D uncertain. Trimming removed 0 bases from V and 6 bases from J, with 6 bases in between. CDR3 size: 12 residues. CDR1 ENHRY and CDR2 SYGVKD come from the germline V gene.

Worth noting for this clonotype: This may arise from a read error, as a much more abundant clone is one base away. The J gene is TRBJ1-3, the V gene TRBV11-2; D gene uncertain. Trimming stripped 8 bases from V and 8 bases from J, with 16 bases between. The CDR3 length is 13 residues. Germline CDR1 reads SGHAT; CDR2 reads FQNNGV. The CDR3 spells CASARRRVDTIYF. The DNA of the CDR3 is TGTGCCAGCGCCCGAAGGAGGGTTGACACCATATATTTT.

In DNA, the CDR3 is TGCAGCGTAGCACAGGGGGCTAACTATGGCTACACCTTC. Its protein is CSVAQGANYGYTF. The rearrangement joins TRBV29-1 to TRBJ1-2, with 8 bases that match TRBD1. J gave up 0 bases and V 6 bases, and 3 bases lay outside the gene matches. This CDR3 contains 13 residues. Germline V CDR1 and CDR2: SQVTM, ANQGSEA.

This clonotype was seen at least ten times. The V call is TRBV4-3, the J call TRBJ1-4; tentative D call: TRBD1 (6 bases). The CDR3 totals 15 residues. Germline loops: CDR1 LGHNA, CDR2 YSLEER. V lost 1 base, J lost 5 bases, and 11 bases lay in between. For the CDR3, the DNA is TGCGCCAGCAGCCAAGGACAGGCGCTAAATGAAAAACTGTTTTTT. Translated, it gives CASSQGQALNEKLFF.

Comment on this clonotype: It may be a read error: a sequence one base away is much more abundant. The CDR3 is CTSSYSRNTEAFF. CDR3 DNA: TGTACCAGCAGTTACTCCAGGAACACTGAAGCTTTCTTT. J is TRBJ1-1 and V is TRBV6-5; no firm D call. Germline values: CDR1 MNHEY, CDR2 SVGAGI. CDR3 length: 13 amino acids.

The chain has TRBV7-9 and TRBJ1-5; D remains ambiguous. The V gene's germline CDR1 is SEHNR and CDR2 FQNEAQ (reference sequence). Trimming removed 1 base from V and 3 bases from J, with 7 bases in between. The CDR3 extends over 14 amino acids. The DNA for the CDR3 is TGTGCCAGCAGCTTAGGACATCTCAATCAGCCCCAGCATTTT. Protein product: CASSLGHLNQPQHF. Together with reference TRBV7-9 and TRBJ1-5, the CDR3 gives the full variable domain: DTGVSQNPRHKITKRGQNVTFRCDPISEHNRLYWYRQTLGQGPEFLTYFQNEAQLEKSRLLSDRFSAERPKGSFSTLEIQRTEQGDSAMYLCASSLGHLNQPQHFGDGTRLSIL.

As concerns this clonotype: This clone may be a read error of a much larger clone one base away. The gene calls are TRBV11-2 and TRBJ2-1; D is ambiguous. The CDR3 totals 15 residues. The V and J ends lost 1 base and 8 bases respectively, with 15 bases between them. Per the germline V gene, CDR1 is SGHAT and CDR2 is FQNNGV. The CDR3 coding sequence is TGTGCCAGCAGCTTAGGTGGAGTTAGAACGGATGAGCAGTTCTTC. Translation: CASSLGGVRTDEQFF.

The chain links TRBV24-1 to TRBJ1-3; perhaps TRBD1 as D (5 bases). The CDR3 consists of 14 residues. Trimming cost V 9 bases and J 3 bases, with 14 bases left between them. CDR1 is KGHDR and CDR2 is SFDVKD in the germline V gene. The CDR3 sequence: CATFRGEGGNTIYF. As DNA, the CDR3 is TGTGCCACCTTCCGGGGGGAGGGTGGAAACACCATATATTTT.

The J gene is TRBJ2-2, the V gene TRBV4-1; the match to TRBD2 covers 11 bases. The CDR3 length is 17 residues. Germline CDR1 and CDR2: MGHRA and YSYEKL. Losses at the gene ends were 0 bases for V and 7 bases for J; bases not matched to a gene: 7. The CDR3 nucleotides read TGCGCCAGCAGCCAAGATAGGGCTAGCGGGGGGTACGGGGAGCTGTTTTTT. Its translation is CASSQDRASGGYGELFF.

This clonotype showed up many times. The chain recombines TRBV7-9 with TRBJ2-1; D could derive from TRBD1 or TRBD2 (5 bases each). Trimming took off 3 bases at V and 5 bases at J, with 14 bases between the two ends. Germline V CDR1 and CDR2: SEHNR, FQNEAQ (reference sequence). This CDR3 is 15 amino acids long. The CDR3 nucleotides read TGTGCCAGCAGCTTGGGGGAATCCGTCAACAATGAGCAGTTCTTC. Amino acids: CASSLGESVNNEQFF.

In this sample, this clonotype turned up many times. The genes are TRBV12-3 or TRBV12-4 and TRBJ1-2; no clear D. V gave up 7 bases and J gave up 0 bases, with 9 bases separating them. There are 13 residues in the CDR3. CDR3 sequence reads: CASTIASNYGYTF. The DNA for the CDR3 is TGTGCCAGCACCATAGCGTCTAACTATGGCTACACCTTC.

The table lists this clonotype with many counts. In DNA, the CDR3 is TGTGCCAGCAGCCGTGGGGAAGGCTACGAGCAGTACTTC. Translating gives CASSRGEGYEQYF. The chain joins TRBV3-1 to TRBJ2-7, with D hard to call. The V gene lost 4 bases and the J gene lost 3 bases, with 10 bases spanning the gap. Germline-derived CDR1 and CDR2 are LGHDT and YNNKEL (reference sequence). This CDR3 is built from 13 residues.